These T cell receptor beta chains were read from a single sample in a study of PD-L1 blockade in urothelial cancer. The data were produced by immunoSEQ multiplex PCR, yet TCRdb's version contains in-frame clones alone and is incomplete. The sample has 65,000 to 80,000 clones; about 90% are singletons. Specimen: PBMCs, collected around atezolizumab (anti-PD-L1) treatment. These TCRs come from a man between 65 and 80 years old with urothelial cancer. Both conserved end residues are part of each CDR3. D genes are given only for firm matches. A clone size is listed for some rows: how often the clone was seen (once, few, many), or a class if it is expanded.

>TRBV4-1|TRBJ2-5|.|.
TGCGCCAGCAGCCATTCCAGGGGACAAGGGGAGACCCAGTACTTC
CASSHSRGQGETQYF
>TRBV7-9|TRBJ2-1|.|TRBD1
TGTGCCAGCAGCAGGGACAGGGAAAGTCGGGACAATGAGCAGTTCTTC
CASSRDRESRDNEQFF
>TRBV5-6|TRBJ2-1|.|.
TGTGCCAGCAGCTTGGGCCAGAATGAGCAGTTCTTC
CASSLGQNEQFF
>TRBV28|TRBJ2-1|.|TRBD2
TGTGCCAGCAGTCTCCTGGGTAGCGGGAGTGACAATGAGCAGTTCTTC
CASSLLGSGSDNEQFF
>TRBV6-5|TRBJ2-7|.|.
TGTGCCAGCAGCCCCCAGGGATACGGTAACTACGAGCAGTACTTC
CASSPQGYGNYEQYF
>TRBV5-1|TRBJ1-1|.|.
TGCGCCAGCAGCTCGATGGGGGGTGGAACTGAAGCTTTCTTT
CASSSMGGGTEAFF
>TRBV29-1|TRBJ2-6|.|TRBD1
TGCAGCGCGGGACAGGGCGGGTCCGGGGCCAACGTCCTGACTTTC
CSAGQGGSGANVLTF
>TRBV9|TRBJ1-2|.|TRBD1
TGTGCCAGCAGCCCGGGGACAGTTTCATATGGCTACACCTTC
CASSPGTVSYGYTF
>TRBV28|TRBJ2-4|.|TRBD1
TGTGCCAGCAGTGGGAGGACAGGGGGAACCAAAAACATTCAGTACTTC
CASSGRTGGTKNIQYF
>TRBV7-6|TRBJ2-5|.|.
TGTGCCAGCAGCTTAGCTCAGGGCTTAGAGACCCAGTACTTC
CASSLAQGLETQYF
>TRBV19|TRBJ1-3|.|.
TGTGCCAGTAGTGGCCAGAGAGGGAGCGGAAACACCATATATTTT
CASSGQRGSGNTIYF
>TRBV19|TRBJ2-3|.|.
TGTGCCAGTAGTATTGAGGGAACTAGCACAGATACGCAGTATTTT
CASSIEGTSTDTQYF
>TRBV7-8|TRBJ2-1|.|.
TGTGCCAGCAGCTTAGTACAGAATGAGCAGTTCTTC
CASSLVQNEQFF
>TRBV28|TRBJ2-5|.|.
TGTGCCAGCAGTTTGGTGGGGGGTGGGTCAGGAACCCAGTACTTC
CASSLVGGGSGTQYF
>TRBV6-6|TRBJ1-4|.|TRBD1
TGTGCCAGCAGTCGACAGGGGCCCTCTTCCGAAAAACTGTTTTTT
CASSRQGPSSEKLFF
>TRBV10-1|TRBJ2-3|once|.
TGCGCCAGCAGTGAGTTGACGACAGGCGCGGATACGCAGTATTTT
CASSELTTGADTQYF
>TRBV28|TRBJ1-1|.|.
TGTGCCAGCAGTTTTAGCGACCGCCCTGAAGCTTTCTTT
CASSFSDRPEAFF
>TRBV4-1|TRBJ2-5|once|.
TGCGCCAGCAGCCAAGCCCCAGGTACGGAGACCCAGTACTTC
CASSQAPGTETQYF
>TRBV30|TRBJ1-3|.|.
TGTGCCTGGAGAAGCGGAGCTGGAAACACCATATATTTT
CAWRSGAGNTIYF
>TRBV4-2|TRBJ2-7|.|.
TGTGCCAGCAGCCCACTCGGATCCACCGGCGGTCAGCAGTACTTC
CASSPLGSTGGQQYF
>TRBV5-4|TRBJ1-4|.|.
TGTGCCAGCAGCGCGGGACCGTCAGGAGGAGAAAAACTGTTTTTT
CASSAGPSGGEKLFF
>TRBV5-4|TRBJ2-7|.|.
TGTGCCAGCAGCTTGTTCGGGACATCTCTTCTGTTC
CASSLFGTSLLF
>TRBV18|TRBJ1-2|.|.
TGTGCCAGCTCACCAGGACAGTCTAACTATGGCTACACCTTC
CASSPGQSNYGYTF
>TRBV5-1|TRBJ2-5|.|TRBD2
TGCGCCAGCAGCTTATCTAGCGGAGAAGAGACCCAGTACTTC
CASSLSSGEETQYF
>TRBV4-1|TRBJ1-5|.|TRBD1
TGCGCCAGCAGCCCCTCGGGACAGGTTAATCAGCCCCAGCATTTT
CASSPSGQVNQPQHF
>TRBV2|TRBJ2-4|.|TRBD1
TGTGCCGGGGGCACAGGGGGCTTAGCCAAAAACATTCAGTACTTC
CAGGTGGLAKNIQYF
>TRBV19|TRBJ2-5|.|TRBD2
TGTGCCAGTAGAACTAGCGGGAGGGCCCAAGAGACCCAGTACTTC
CASRTSGRAQETQYF
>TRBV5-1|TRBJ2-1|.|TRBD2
TGCGCCAGCAAGCCCGGGAGGCTAAGCGCGGGCAGCTCCTACAATGAGCAGTTCTTC
CASKPGRLSAGSSYNEQFF
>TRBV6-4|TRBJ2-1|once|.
TGTGCCAGCAGTGACTCGACAGACCACAATGAGCAGTTCTTC
CASSDSTDHNEQFF
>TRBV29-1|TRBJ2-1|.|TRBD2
TGCAGCGTGATAGCACTACTAGCGGGAGCAAACAATGAGCAGTTCTTC
CSVIALLAGANNEQFF
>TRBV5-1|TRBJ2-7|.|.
TGCGCCAGCGGAAAAATGGGGCCGAGCTCCTACGAGCAGTACTTC
CASGKMGPSSYEQYF
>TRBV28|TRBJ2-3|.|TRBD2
TGTGCCAGCAGTCTAGCGGGAGCCCGCACAGATACGCAGTATTTT
CASSLAGARTDTQYF
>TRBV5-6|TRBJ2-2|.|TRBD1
TGTGCCAGCAGCTTGGGGCAGGGGGCGAGGGAGCTGTTTTTT
CASSLGQGARELFF
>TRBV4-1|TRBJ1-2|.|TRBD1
TGCGCCAGCAGCCAAGATGCGGTTCGGGGACAGACATATGGCTACACCTTC
CASSQDAVRGQTYGYTF
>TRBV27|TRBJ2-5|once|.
TGTGCCAGCAGTTTAAGATGGGCGGAGACCCAGTACTTC
CASSLRWAETQYF
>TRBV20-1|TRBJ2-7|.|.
TGCAGTGCTGAGACTAGTTACGAGCAGTACTTC
CSAETSYEQYF
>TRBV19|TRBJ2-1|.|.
TGTGCCAGTAGTACCCAAAACCTCGGCTCCTACAATGAGCAGTTCTTC
CASSTQNLGSYNEQFF
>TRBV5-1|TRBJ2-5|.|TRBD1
TGCGCCAGCAGCCTCGGGACAGGGGGCATGGAGACCCAGTACTTC
CASSLGTGGMETQYF
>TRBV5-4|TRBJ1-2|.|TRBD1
TGTGCCAGCAGCCCGACGGGACAGGGCTATGGCTACACCTTC
CASSPTGQGYGYTF
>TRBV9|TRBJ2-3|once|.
TGTGCCAGCAGCGTAGGGAGGGGACTCCGCACAGATACGCAGTATTTT
CASSVGRGLRTDTQYF
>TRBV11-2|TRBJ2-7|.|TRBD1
TGTGCCAGCAGCCTACGACAGGGGCCAGACTACGAGCAGTACTTC
CASSLRQGPDYEQYF
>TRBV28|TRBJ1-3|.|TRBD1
TGTGCCAGCAGGTCTTTCAGGGGGCTCTCTGGAAACACCATATATTTT
CASRSFRGLSGNTIYF
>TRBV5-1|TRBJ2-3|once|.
TGCGCCAGCAGCCCTAGGCGGGACACAGATACGCAGTATTTT
CASSPRRDTDTQYF
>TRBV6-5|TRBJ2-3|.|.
TGTGCCAGCAGTTACTCGATAGCGACCACAGATACGCAGTATTTT
CASSYSIATTDTQYF
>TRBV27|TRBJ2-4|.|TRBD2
TGTGCCAGCAGCCCTAGACATCCGGGACTAGCGGGAGGGGTCATTCAGTACTTC
CASSPRHPGLAGGVIQYF
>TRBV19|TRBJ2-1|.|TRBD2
TGTGCCAGTAGTGCGGCGGGAGGGCCCTACAATGAGCAGTTCTTC
CASSAAGGPYNEQFF
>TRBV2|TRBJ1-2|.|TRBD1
TGTGCCAGCAGCCCGGGACAGGACGATGGCTACACCTTC
CASSPGQDDGYTF
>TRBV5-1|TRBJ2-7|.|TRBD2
TGCGCCAGCAGCTTGGGGCCTAGCGGGAGTGGGTACGAGCAGTACTTC
CASSLGPSGSGYEQYF
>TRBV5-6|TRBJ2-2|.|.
TGTGCCAGCAGCCCGGCGACTGGGTTTGAGGCCGGGGAGCTGTTTTTT
CASSPATGFEAGELFF